A selection of T cell receptor beta chains follows, all from one sample in a study of blood T cell repertoires in COVID-19. Assay used: immunoSEQ multiplex PCR; TCRdb lists only in-frame clones, some missing. This table holds under 80,000 clones, about 80% found once. Source material: peripheral blood. The receptors here all came from a human donor in a cohort sampled during active COVID-19. CDR3s include the opening cysteine and the closing phenylalanine or tryptophan. Fields, in order: CDR3 length, J gene, clone size, D gene, V gene, CDR3 DNA, CDR3 protein. D genes are given only for firm matches. Only part of the rows carry a size: once, few, many, or a class if the clone is expanded.

length: 15; J: TRBJ2-6; size: -; D: -; V: TRBV19; DNA: TGTGCCAGTAGGAAACAGGGTTCTGGGGCCAACGTCCTGACTTTC; CDR3: CASRKQGSGANVLTF
length: 15; J: TRBJ2-5; size: -; D: TRBD2; V: TRBV27; DNA: TGTGCCAGCAGCCCGGGGACTAGAGGATTGGAGACCCAGTACTTC; CDR3: CASSPGTRGLETQYF
length: 14; J: TRBJ2-5; size: -; D: TRBD2; V: TRBV9; DNA: TGTGCCAGCAGCGGGCGGGGGTCCCAAGAGACCCAGTACTTC; CDR3: CASSGRGSQETQYF
length: 16; J: TRBJ2-2; size: -; D: -; V: TRBV5-1; DNA: TGCGCCAGCAGTGATACAGGGCAAGCGAACACCGGGGAGCTGTTTTTT; CDR3: CASSDTGQANTGELFF
length: 17; J: TRBJ2-3; size: -; D: TRBD2; V: TRBV7-9; DNA: TGTGCCAGCAGCGGGCGACTAGCGGGTCTCGGCACAGATACGCAGTATTTT; CDR3: CASSGRLAGLGTDTQYF
length: 13; J: TRBJ1-1; size: -; D: TRBD1; V: TRBV28; DNA: TGTGCCAGCAGACTCCGACAGGGGATTGAAGCTTTCTTT; CDR3: CASRLRQGIEAFF
length: 14; J: TRBJ2-2; size: -; D: -; V: TRBV2; DNA: TGTGCCAGCAGGGACAGGGAGGGCACCGGGGAGCTGTTTTTT; CDR3: CASRDREGTGELFF
length: 14; J: TRBJ1-1; size: -; D: -; V: TRBV6-5; DNA: TGTGCCAGCATCCTGGGGGGGATTAACACTGAAGCTTTCTTT; CDR3: CASILGGINTEAFF
length: 15; J: TRBJ2-3; size: -; D: TRBD2; V: TRBV6-6; DNA: TGTGCCAGCAGTTACCCAAAGGAGCGGGATGGAACGCAGTATTTT; CDR3: CASSYPKERDGTQYF
length: 12; J: TRBJ1-2; size: -; D: -; V: TRBV6-6; DNA: TGTGCCAGCAGTTACTCGAGAGAAGGCTACACCTTC; CDR3: CASSYSREGYTF
length: 14; J: TRBJ2-7; size: few; D: TRBD1; V: TRBV5-1; DNA: TGCGCCAGCAGCTTGTGGGACAGGGCGAATGAGCAGTACTTC; CDR3: CASSLWDRANEQYF